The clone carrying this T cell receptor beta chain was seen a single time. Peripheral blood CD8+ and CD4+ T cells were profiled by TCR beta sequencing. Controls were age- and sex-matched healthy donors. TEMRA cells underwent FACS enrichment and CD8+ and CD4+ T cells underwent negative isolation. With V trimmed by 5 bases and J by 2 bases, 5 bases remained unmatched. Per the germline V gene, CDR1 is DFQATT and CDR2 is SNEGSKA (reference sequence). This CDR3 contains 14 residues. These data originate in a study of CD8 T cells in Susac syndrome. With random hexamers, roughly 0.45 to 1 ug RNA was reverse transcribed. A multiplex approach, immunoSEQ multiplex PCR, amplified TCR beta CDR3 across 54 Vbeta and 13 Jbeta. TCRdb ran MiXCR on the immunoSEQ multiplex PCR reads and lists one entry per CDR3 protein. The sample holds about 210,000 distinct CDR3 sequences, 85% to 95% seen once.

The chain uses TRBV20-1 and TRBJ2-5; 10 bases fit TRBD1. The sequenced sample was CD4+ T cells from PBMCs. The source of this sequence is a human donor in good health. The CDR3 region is CSAEGQGMQETQYF. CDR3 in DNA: TGCAGTGCTGAGGGACAGGGGATGCAAGAGACCCAGTACTTC.